Below are 15 T cell receptor beta chains sequenced from a single sample in a study of yellow fever vaccine responses in identical twins. Using its own MiXCR run on the RT-PCR reads, TCRdb lists one record per CDR3 protein. The data show about 3,000 distinct CDR3 sequences, around 90% seen once. The sequencing used T cells from blood (PBMCs), unsorted or a sorted subset (not recorded which), collected before or after yellow fever vaccination (not recorded which). Receptor source: a woman under 30 who received the yellow fever vaccine.

This chain links TRBV7-9 with TRBJ2-7; unclear D gene. The CDR3 is 13 residues long. Between the trimmed V and J ends, which lost 5 bases and 2 bases, there was a span of 10 bases. Germline lookup yields CDR1 SEHNR and CDR2 FQNEAQ (reference sequence). The CDR3 sequence: CASSQTVTYEQYF. CDR3 DNA sequence: TGTGCCAGCAGCCAAACAGTTACCTACGAGCAGTACTTC.

The rearrangement links TRBV20-1 to TRBJ2-5, with 7 bases that match TRBD2. J gave up 5 bases and V 6 bases, and 12 bases lay outside the gene matches. The CDR3 spans 14 residues. Germline-derived CDR1 and CDR2 are DFQATT and SNEGSKA (reference sequence). The CDR3: CSAPKRESLETQYF. The CDR3 region has the DNA TGCAGTGCCCCTAAGCGGGAATCTCTTGAGACCCAGTACTTC.

This clonotype was detected only once. V gene TRBV12-3 or TRBV12-4 combines with J gene TRBJ1-3; D remains ambiguous. The CDR3 consists of 13 residues. The V and J ends lost 3 bases and 3 bases respectively, with 6 bases between them. CDR3 DNA: TGTGCCAGCAGTTTTAACATTGGAAACACCATATATTTT. Translated, it gives CASSFNIGNTIYF.

The J gene is TRBJ1-1, the V gene TRBV30; 8 nucleotides align to TRBD1. The CDR3 is 16 amino acids. The V and J ends lost 0 bases and 3 bases, in that order; junction bases with no gene match: 9. Germline V gene data show CDR1 as GTSNPN and CDR2 as SVGIG (reference sequence). CDR3 in amino acids: CAWSVPDRRGHTEAFF. The CDR3 DNA is TGTGCCTGGAGTGTACCGGATCGCAGGGGGCACACTGAAGCTTTCTTT.

This clonotype was found a few times. The chain joins TRBV5-1 to TRBJ2-1; D is ambiguous. Trimming left V 0 bases short and J 0 bases short, with 7 bases between. The CDR3 has 15 amino acids. The germline gives CDR1 SGHRS, CDR2 YFSETQ. Here the CDR3 reads CASSLVASSYNEQFF. CDR3 sequence (DNA): TGCGCCAGCAGCTTGGTGGCAAGCTCCTACAATGAGCAGTTCTTC.

This chain uses TRBV20-1 with TRBJ1-2; D unclear. The V gene's germline CDR1 is DFQATT and CDR2 SNEGSKA (reference sequence). With 6 bases removed from V and 5 bases from J, the gap between germline ends came to 13 bases. The CDR3 has 12 residues. CDR3 nucleotides: TGCAGTGCCGTCCTTCCGGAGTATGGCTACACCTTC. This sequence encodes CSAVLPEYGYTF.

The V gene is TRBV28, the J gene TRBJ2-7; perhaps D is TRBD1 or TRBD2 (5 bases each). Germline CDR1 MDHEN, CDR2 SYDVKM. Trimming removed 2 bases at V and 5 bases at J, with 13 bases between. This CDR3 comprises 14 residues. The CDR3 reads CASSLGGQSHEQYF. CDR3 bases: TGTGCCAGCAGTTTAGGGGGTCAGTCCCACGAGCAGTACTTC.

The chain recombines TRBV5-1 with TRBJ2-1; D ambiguous. Germline values: CDR1 SGHRS, CDR2 YFSETQ. This CDR3 contains 13 residues. V lost 6 bases and J lost 5, with 12 bases in between. The CDR3 DNA sequence: TGCGCCAGCAAGTTGTCCCAAAACAATGAGCAGTTCTTC. This sequence encodes CASKLSQNNEQFF.

The V call is TRBV4-2, the J call TRBJ2-7; no clear D gene. The V end lost 0 bases, the J end lost 0 bases, and 12 bases lay between the germline ends. Germline V gives CDR1 LGHNA, CDR2 YNFKEQ. CDR3 length: 16 amino acids. For the CDR3, the DNA is TGTGCCAGCAGCCAAGAAGCTGGGATAACCTCCTACGAGCAGTACTTC. Its translation is CASSQEAGITSYEQYF.

This chain links TRBV20-1 with TRBJ2-5, with D possibly called TRBD1 or TRBD2 (5 bases each). CDR1 is DFQATT and CDR2 is SNEGSKA in the germline V gene (reference sequence). Trimming left V 6 bases short and J 1 base short, with 12 bases between. CDR3 length: 13 residues. The CDR3 DNA is TGCAGTGCCCCATGGGGGAGCCAAGAGACCCAGTACTTC. This sequence encodes CSAPWGSQETQYF.

The rearrangement uses TRBV20-1 and TRBJ2-7; D gene unclear. V gave up 0 bases and J gave up 3 bases, with 6 bases separating them. CDR1 is DFQATT, CDR2 SNEGSKA, per germline (reference sequence). The CDR3 loop spans 12 amino acids. The CDR3 is CSAREGYYEQYF. The CDR3, as DNA: TGCAGTGCTAGAGAGGGGTACTACGAGCAGTACTTC.

In nucleotides, the CDR3 is TGCAGTGCTAGAGGTTACAATGAGCAGTTCTTC. Protein: CSARGYNEQFF. The rearrangement joins TRBV20-1 to TRBJ2-1; D is unresolved. The CDR3 extends over 11 amino acids. Germline CDR1 and CDR2: DFQATT and SNEGSKA (reference sequence). V lost 1 base and J lost 4, with 2 bases in between.

The chain carries TRBV23-1 and TRBJ1-5; no firm D call. TRBV23-1 belongs to the ORF category, with a function that is uncertain. This CDR3 is 15 amino acids long. With 0 bases removed from V and 3 bases from J, the gap between germline ends came to 9 bases. CDR3 sequence reads: CASSQSRQINQPQHF. The DNA for the CDR3 is TGCGCCAGCAGTCAATCTAGGCAGATCAATCAGCCCCAGCATTTT.

The chain carries TRBV7-3 and TRBJ1-2, with D uncertain. V was shortened by 0 bases and J by 0 bases, with 5 bases between the two germline ends. Germline CDR1 reads SGHTA; CDR2 reads FQGTGA. This CDR3 is 14 amino acids long. The CDR3 sequence: CASSLTSTNYGYTF. For the CDR3, the DNA is TGTGCCAGCAGCTTAACGTCCACTAACTATGGCTACACCTTC.

J is TRBJ2-7 and V is TRBV11-2; 7 positions match TRBD2. The trim removed 5 bases at V and 6 bases at J, leaving 10 bases unmatched. The CDR3 totals 14 residues. Germline V CDR1 and CDR2: SGHAT, FQNNGV. The CDR3, as DNA: TGTGCCAGCAGCCTTTGGACTAGTGAGGGCGAGCAGTACTTC. Its protein is CASSLWTSEGEQYF. Full variable domain (rest looked up from reference TRBV11-2 and TRBJ2-7): EAGVAQSPRYKIIEKRQSVAFWCNPISGHATLYWYQQILGQGPKLLIQFQNNGVVDDSQLPKDRFSAERLKGVDSTLKIQPAKLEDSAVYLCASSLWTSEGEQYFGPGTRLTVT.